Each of the 8 T cell receptor beta chains below was sequenced from the same sample in a study of T cells after yellow fever vaccination. One entry per CDR3 protein, called by TCRdb with MiXCR from the 5' RACE reads. Of 620,000 or so distinct CDR3 sequences in the sample, 12% were seen once. Sequenced here: PBMCs, sampled on the day of the yellow fever booster vaccination. The receptors shown here come from a man aged 25 to 45 who received the YFV17D yellow fever vaccine.

The rearrangement uses TRBV20-1 and TRBJ2-1; tentatively, D is TRBD2 (6 bases). Germline V CDR1 and CDR2: DFQATT, SNEGSKA (reference sequence). This CDR3 contains 12 residues. CDR3 residues: CGITGRIGEQFF. The CDR3 bases are TGCGGTATTACCGGGAGAATCGGTGAGCAGTTCTTC.

This clonotype was seen at least ten times. V usage is TRBV7-2 and J usage is TRBJ2-1; maybe TRBD2 (6 bases). Germline CDR1 is SGHTA and CDR2 is FQGNSA. The CDR3 consists of 15 residues. V lost 5 bases to trimming and J lost 4 bases, with 15 bases between them. The CDR3 DNA sequence: TGTGCCAGCAGCACGACTAGTACTACATACAATGAGCAGTTCTTC. Residues: CASSTTSTTYNEQFF.

The chain uses TRBV5-1 and TRBJ2-3, with D possibly matching TRBD2 (6 bases). The CDR3 spans 15 residues. Germline CDR1 is SGHRS and CDR2 is YFSETQ. V was clipped by 2 bases and J by 2 bases, with 12 bases between them. This CDR3 reads CASSFQAGVTDTQYF. The DNA for the CDR3 is TGCGCCAGCAGCTTCCAAGCGGGCGTCACAGATACGCAGTATTTT.

This clonotype was seen only a few times. The rearrangement links TRBV11-1 to TRBJ2-1; the match to TRBD2 covers 12 bases. J gave up 8 bases and V 2 bases, and 13 bases lay outside the gene matches. CDR1 and CDR2 (germline): SGHAT, FQDESV (reference sequence). The CDR3 totals 18 residues. The CDR3 coding sequence is TGTGCCAGCAGCTTACTCCGACTAGCGGGAGTGGAATTGGATGAGCAGTTCTTC. Protein sequence: CASSLLRLAGVELDEQFF.

Only a few counts were recorded for this clonotype. The rearrangement joins TRBV5-5 to TRBJ2-7, with TRBD1 matching 8 bases. V lost 5 bases, J lost 2 bases, and 3 bases stayed unmatched. The CDR3 totals 13 residues. The germline gives CDR1 SGHKS, CDR2 YYEKEE (reference sequence). CDR3 region: CASRPTGAYEQYF. The DNA of the CDR3 is TGTGCCAGCAGGCCGACAGGGGCCTACGAGCAGTACTTC.

The chain is built from TRBV9 and TRBJ2-7; TRBD2 aligns across 11 bases. Germline assignment: CDR1 SGDLS and CDR2 YYNGEE. Germline trimming cut 4 bases from V and 0 bases from J; bases unmatched to any gene: 6. This CDR3 contains 16 residues. The CDR3 DNA reads TGTGCCAGCAGCCCAGGACTAGCGGGCCCCTCCTACGAGCAGTACTTC. Protein sequence: CASSPGLAGPSYEQYF.

This clonotype was counted only a few times. This chain uses TRBV28 with TRBJ2-1; 9 nucleotides align to TRBD2. The CDR3 has 15 amino acids. The V gene's germline CDR1 is MDHEN and CDR2 SYDVKM. The junction had 9 bases not matched to a gene; V was cut back by 3 bases and J by 9 bases. The CDR3 sequence is CASSFGASGVVEQFF. CDR3 DNA: TGTGCCAGCAGTTTTGGGGCTAGCGGGGTTGTTGAGCAGTTCTTC.

This clonotype was counted between two and nine times. The chain recombines TRBV6-1 with TRBJ2-7; 9 positions match TRBD1. The junction had 7 bases not matched to a gene; V was cut back by 5 bases and J by 2 bases. The CDR3 has 15 residues. CDR1 and CDR2 (germline): MNHNS, SASEGT. The CDR3 reads CASSPEGTGPYEQYF. The DNA for the CDR3 is TGTGCCAGCAGTCCCGAAGGGACAGGGCCCTACGAGCAGTACTTC.